The 9 T cell receptor beta chains below come from one sample, sequenced in a study of blood T cells in healthy people across ages. Primed by a sample-barcoded 5' primer and a J-beta primer mix, a second PCR proceeded for 7 to 11 cycles. TCRdb re-analysed the 5' RACE reads in MiXCR, keeping a single row per CDR3 protein. The table shows 450,000 to 650,000 distinct CDR3 sequences, with approximately 25% occurring only once. The data were also submitted as part of a second study, on T cells of mothers and their children.

Sequencing was performed on blood. The receptors here all came from a boy aged 10-17 years in good health.

The chain uses TRBV7-9 and TRBJ1-3, with D possibly being TRBD1 (6 bases). The germline gives CDR1 SEHNR, CDR2 FQNEAQ (reference sequence). The CDR3 is made up of 15 amino acids. Between the trimmed V and J ends, which lost 1 base and 3 bases, there was a span of 10 bases. The CDR3 coding sequence is TGTGCCAGCAGCTTAGGGACAGTGGATGGAAACACCATATATTTT. This codes for CASSLGTVDGNTIYF.

This clonotype came up a few times. The chain recombines TRBV7-2 with TRBJ2-7; 10 positions match TRBD2. Germline trimming cut 1 base from V and 2 bases from J; bases unmatched to any gene: 5. Per the germline V gene, CDR1 is SGHTA and CDR2 is FQGNSA. This CDR3 has 16 residues. The CDR3 DNA follows: TGTGCCAGCAGCTTAGGTCTAGCGGGGGACCCCTACGAGCAGTACTTC. Its translation: CASSLGLAGDPYEQYF.

The chain couples TRBV7-9 to TRBJ2-3; D perhaps matches TRBD2 (6 bases). CDR3 size: 15 residues. Trimming stripped 6 bases from V and 2 bases from J, with 15 bases between. Germline V gene lookup returns CDR1 SEHNR and CDR2 FQNEAQ (reference sequence). The CDR3 bases are TGTGCCAGCAGGGACCTCGCGGGGTCCACAGATACGCAGTATTTT. Amino acids: CASRDLAGSTDTQYF.

In this sample, this clonotype turned up many times. J is TRBJ1-6 and V is TRBV5-1; the D gene is possibly TRBD1 (5 bases). This CDR3 is built from 17 residues. CDR1 and CDR2 from the germline V gene are SGHRS and YFSETQ. Trimming shortened V by 1 base and J by 10 bases, and 21 bases separated the two germline ends. CDR3 DNA: TGCGCCAGCAGCTTGTCCGGCAGGGACGCAATAAACTCACCCCTCCACTTT. Amino acid sequence: CASSLSGRDAINSPLHF.

In its sample, this clonotype was seen many times. The CDR3 DNA reads as TGTGCCAGCAGCGTAGCCGGGACAGTTGACATTGCCAAAAACATTCAGTACTTC. As protein: CASSVAGTVDIAKNIQYF. J is TRBJ2-4 and V is TRBV9; 7 bases map to TRBD1. The CDR3 loop spans 18 amino acids. The V and J ends lost 0 bases and 1 base, in that order; junction bases with no gene match: 10. Germline V gene lookup returns CDR1 SGDLS and CDR2 YYNGEE.

This clonotype was seen a few times. CDR3 sequence reads: CASSFDGAAQSEQYF. DNA of the CDR3: TGTGCCAGCAGTTTTGATGGGGCAGCACAATCCGAGCAGTACTTC. V gene TRBV7-3 combines with J gene TRBJ2-5, with a tentative D call TRBD1 (5 bases). The J call is in doubt because the DNA end fits TRBJ2-7 better. This CDR3 spans 15 amino acids. In germline, CDR1 is SGHTA, CDR2 FQGTGA.

This clonotype has a handful of counts. The chain is built from TRBV27 and TRBJ2-1; D not certain. The V end lost 2 bases, the J end lost 5 bases, and 10 bases lay between the germline ends. Per the germline V gene, CDR1 is MNHEY and CDR2 is SMNVEV (reference sequence). CDR3 size: 14 residues. The CDR3 here is CASSLLDINNEQFF. CDR3 DNA sequence: TGTGCCAGCAGTTTACTTGATATAAACAATGAGCAGTTCTTC.

At least ten counts were recorded for this clonotype. The V call is TRBV6-4, the J call TRBJ2-3; D is unresolved. Per germline, CDR1 MRHNA and CDR2 SNTAGT. V dropped 3 bases and J dropped 0 bases, with 4 bases sitting between them. The CDR3 covers 13 residues. The CDR3 DNA sequence: TGTGCCAGCAGTGAGGCCAGCACAGATACGCAGTATTTT. Protein product: CASSEASTDTQYF.

The V and J genes are TRBV28 and TRBJ2-6, with 8 bases that match TRBD1. From germline, CDR1 is MDHEN and CDR2 SYDVKM. The CDR3 consists of 15 residues. The ends lost 8 bases at V and 4 bases at J; junction bases unmatched: 7. The DNA of the CDR3 is TGTGCCAGCGGTCAGGGGGCGCAAGGGGCCAACGTCCTGACTTTC. As protein: CASGQGAQGANVLTF.